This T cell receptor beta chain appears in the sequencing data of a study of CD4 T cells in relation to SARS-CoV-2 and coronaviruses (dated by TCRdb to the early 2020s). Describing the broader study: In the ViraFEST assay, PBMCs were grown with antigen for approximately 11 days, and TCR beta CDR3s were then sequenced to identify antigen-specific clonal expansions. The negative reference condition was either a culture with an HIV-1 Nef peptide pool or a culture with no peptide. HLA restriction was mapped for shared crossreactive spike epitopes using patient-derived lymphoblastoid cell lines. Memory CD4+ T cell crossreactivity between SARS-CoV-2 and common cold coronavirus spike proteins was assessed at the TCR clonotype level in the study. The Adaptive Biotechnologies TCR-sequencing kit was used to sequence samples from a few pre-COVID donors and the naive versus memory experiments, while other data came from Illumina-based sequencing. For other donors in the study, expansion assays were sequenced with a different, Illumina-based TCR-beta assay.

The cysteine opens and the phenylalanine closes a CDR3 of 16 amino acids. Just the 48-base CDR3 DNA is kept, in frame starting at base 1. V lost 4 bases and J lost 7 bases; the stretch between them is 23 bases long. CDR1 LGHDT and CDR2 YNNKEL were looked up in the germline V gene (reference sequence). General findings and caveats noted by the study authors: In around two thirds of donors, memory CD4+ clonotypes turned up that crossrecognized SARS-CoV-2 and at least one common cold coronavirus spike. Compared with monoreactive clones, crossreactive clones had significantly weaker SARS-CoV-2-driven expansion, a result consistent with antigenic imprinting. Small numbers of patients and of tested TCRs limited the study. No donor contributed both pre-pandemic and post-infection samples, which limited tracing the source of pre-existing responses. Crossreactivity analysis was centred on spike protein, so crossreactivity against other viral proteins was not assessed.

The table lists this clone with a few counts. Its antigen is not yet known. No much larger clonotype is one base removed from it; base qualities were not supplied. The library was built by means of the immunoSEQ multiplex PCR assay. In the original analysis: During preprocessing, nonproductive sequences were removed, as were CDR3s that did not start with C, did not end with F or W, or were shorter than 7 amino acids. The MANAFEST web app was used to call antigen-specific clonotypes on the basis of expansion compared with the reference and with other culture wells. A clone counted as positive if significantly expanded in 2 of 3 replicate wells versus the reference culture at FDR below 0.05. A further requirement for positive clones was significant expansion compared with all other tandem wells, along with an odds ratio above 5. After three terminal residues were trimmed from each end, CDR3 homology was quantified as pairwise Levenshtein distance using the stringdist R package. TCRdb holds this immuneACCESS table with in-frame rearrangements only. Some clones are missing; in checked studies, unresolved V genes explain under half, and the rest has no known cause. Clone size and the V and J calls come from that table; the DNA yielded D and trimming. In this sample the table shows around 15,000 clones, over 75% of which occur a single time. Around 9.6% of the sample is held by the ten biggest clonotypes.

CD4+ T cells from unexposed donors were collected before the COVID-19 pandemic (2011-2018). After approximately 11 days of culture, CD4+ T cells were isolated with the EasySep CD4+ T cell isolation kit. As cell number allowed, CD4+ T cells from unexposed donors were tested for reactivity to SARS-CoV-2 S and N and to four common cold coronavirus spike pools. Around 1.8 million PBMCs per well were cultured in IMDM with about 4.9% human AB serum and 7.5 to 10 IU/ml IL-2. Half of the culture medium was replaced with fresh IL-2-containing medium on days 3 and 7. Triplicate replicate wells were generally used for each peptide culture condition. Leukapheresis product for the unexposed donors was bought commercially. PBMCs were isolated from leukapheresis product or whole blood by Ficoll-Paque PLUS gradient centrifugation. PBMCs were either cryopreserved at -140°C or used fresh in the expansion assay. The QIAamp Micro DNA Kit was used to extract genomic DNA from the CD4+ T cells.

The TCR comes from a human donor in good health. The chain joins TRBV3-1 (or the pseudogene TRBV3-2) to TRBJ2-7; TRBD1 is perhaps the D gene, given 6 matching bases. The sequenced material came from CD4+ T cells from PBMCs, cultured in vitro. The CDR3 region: CASSPSSGVRTREQYF. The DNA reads TGTGCCAGCAGCCCGTCCTCAGGGGTCCGGACGAGGGAGCAGTACTTC.